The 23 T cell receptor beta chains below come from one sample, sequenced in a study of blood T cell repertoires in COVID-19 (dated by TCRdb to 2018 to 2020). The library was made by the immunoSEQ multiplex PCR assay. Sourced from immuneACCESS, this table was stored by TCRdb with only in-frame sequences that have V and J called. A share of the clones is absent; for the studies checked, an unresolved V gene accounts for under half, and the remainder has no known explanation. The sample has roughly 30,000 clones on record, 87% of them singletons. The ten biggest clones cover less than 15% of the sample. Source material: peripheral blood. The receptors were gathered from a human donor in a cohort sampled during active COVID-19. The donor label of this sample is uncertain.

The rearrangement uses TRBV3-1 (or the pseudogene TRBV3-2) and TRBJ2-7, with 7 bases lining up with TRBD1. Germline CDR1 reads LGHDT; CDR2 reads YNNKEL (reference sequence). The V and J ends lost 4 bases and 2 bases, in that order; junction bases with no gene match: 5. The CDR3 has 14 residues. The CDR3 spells CASSLPGQPYEQYF. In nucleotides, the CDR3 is TGTGCCAGCAGCCTCCCGGGACAGCCCTACGAGCAGTACTTC.

CDR3 sequence reads: CASSSLAGDDTQYF. In DNA, the CDR3 is TGTGCCAGCAGTTCACTAGCGGGGGACGATACGCAGTATTTT. The chain joins TRBV28 to TRBJ2-3; 11 bases line up with TRBD2. Trimming cost V 4 bases and J 6 bases; bases outside gene matches: 3. The CDR3 is 14 amino acids. The germline gives CDR1 MDHEN, CDR2 SYDVKM.

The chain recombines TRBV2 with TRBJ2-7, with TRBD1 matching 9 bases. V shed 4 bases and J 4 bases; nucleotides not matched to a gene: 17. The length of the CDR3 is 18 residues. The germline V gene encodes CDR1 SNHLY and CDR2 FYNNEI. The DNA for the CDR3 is TGTGCCAGCAGTGGGGGACCTAGACAGGGGGATGGTAGATACGAGCAGTACTTC. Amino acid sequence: CASSGGPRQGDGRYEQYF.

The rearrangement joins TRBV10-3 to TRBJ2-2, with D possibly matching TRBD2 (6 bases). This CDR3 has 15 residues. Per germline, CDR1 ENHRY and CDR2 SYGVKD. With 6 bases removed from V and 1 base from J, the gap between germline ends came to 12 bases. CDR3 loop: CAIRGGTVNTGELFF. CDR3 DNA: TGTGCCATCAGAGGCGGGACGGTGAACACCGGGGAGCTGTTTTTT.

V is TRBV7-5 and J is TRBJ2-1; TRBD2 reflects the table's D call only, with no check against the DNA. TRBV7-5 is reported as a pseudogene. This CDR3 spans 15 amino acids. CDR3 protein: CARSLYGLAVNEQFF. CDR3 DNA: TGTGCCAGAAGCTTATACGGACTAGCGGTGAATGAGCAGTTCTTC.

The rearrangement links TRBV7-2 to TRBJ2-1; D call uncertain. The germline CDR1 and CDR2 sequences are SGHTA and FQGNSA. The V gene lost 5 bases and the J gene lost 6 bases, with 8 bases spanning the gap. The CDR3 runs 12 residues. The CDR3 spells CASSPPSNEQFF. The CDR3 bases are TGTGCCAGCAGCCCCCCCTCCAATGAGCAGTTCTTC.

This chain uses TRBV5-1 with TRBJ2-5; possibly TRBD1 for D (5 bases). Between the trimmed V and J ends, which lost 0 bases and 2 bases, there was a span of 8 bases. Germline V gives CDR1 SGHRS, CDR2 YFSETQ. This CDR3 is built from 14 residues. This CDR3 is CASSLDTGQETQYF. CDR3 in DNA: TGCGCCAGCAGCTTGGATACAGGACAAGAGACCCAGTACTTC.

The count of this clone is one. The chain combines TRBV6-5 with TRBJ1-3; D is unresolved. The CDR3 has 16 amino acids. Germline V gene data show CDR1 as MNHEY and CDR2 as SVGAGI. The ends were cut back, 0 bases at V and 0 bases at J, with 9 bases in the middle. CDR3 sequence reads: CASSYSKLDSGNTIYF. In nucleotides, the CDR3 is TGTGCCAGCAGTTACTCGAAACTTGACTCTGGAAACACCATATATTTT.

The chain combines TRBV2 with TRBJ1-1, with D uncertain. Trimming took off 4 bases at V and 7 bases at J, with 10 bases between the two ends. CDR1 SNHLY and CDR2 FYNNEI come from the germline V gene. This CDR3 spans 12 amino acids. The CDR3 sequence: CASSVAGGEAFF. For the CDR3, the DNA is TGTGCCAGCAGTGTGGCAGGAGGTGAAGCTTTCTTT.

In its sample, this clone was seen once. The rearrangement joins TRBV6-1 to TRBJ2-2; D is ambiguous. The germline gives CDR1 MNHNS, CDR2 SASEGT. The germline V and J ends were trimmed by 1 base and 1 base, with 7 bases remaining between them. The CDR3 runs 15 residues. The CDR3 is CASSEDSWNTGELFF. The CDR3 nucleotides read TGTGCCAGCAGTGAAGACAGCTGGAACACCGGGGAGCTGTTTTTT.

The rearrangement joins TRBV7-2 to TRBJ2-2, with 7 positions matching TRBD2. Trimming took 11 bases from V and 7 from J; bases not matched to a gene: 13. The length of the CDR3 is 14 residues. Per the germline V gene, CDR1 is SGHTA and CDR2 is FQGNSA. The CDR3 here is CAGSGTTLGGELFF. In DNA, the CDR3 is TGTGCCGGCTCCGGGACTACCTTGGGCGGGGAGCTGTTTTTT.

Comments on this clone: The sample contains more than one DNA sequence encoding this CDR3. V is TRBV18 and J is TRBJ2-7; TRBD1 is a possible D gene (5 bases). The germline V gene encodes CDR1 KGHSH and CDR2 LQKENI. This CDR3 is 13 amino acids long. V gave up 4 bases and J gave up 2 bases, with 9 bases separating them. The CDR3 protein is CASSRDSTYEQYF. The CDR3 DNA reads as TGTGCCAGCTCACGAGACAGTACCTACGAGCAGTACTTC.

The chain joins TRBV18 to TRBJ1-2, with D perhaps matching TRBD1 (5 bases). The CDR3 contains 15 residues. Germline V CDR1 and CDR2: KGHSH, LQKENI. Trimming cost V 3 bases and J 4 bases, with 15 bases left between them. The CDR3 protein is CASSPGNQGLYGYTF. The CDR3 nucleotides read TGTGCCAGCTCACCCGGTAATCAGGGACTCTATGGCTACACCTTC.

The DNA of the CDR3 is TGTGCCAGCAGATTGGGACAGGTCACTGAAGCTTTCTTT. Its translation: CASRLGQVTEAFF. This chain uses TRBV7-2 with TRBJ1-1, with 8 bases lining up with TRBD1. The V gene's germline CDR1 is SGHTA and CDR2 FQGNSA. The V and J ends lost 6 bases and 4 bases, in that order; junction bases with no gene match: 4. The CDR3 totals 13 residues.

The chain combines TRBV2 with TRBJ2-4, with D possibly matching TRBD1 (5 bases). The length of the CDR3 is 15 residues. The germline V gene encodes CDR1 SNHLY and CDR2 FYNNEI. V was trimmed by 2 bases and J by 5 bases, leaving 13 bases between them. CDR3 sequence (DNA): TGTGCCAGCAGTGAAAATAGGGGTCGAGAAAACATTCAGTACTTC. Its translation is CASSENRGRENIQYF.

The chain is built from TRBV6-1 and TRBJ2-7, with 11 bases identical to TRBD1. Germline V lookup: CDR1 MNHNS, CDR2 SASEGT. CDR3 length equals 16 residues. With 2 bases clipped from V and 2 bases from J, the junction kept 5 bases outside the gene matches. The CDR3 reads CASSEIGQGAAYEQYF. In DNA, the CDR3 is TGTGCCAGCAGTGAAATCGGACAGGGGGCCGCCTACGAGCAGTACTTC.

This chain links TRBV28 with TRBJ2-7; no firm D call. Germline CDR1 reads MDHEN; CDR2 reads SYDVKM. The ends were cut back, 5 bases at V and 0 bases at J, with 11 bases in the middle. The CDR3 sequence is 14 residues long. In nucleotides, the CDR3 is TGTGCCAGCAGTCTTTTGGGCACCTCCTACGAGCAGTACTTC. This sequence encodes CASSLLGTSYEQYF.

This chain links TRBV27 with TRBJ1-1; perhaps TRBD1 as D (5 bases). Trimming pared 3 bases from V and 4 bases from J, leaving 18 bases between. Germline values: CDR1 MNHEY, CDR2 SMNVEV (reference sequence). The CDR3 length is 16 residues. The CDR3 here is CASSFAPGIGFTEAFF. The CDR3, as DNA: TGTGCCAGCAGTTTCGCCCCAGGGATCGGGTTCACTGAAGCTTTCTTT.

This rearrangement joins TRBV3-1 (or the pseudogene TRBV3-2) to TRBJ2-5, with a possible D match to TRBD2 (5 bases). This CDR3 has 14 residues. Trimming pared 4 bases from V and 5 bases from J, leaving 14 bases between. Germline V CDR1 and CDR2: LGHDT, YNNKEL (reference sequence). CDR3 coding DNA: TGTGCCAGCAGCCCTTCACGAGGGTGGGAGACCCAGTACTTC. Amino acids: CASSPSRGWETQYF.

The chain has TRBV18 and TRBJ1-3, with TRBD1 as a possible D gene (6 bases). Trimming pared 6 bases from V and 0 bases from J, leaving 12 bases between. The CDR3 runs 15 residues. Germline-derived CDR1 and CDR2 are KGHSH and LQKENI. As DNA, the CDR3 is TGTGCCAGCTCGTCCACAGGGACCTCTGGAAACACCATATATTTT. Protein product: CASSSTGTSGNTIYF.

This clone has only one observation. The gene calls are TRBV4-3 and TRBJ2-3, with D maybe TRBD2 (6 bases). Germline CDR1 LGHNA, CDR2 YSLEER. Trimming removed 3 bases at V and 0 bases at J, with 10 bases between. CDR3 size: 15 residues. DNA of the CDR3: TGCGCCAGCAGCCAGGGGGGAGCCAGCACAGATACGCAGTATTTT. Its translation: CASSQGGASTDTQYF.

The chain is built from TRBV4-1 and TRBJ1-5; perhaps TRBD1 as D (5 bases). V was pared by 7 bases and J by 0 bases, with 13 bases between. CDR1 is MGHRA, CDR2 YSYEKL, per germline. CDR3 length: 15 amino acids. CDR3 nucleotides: TGCGCCAGCAAACCGGGACTGGGTAGCAATCAGCCCCAGCATTTT. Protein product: CASKPGLGSNQPQHF.

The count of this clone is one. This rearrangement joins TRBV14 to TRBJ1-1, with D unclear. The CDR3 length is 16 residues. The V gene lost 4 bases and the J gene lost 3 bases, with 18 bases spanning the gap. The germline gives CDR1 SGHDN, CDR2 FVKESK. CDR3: CASSPDLGRIHTEAFF. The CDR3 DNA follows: TGTGCCAGCAGCCCAGACCTGGGCAGGATTCACACTGAAGCTTTCTTT. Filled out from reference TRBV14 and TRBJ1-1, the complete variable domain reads EAGVTQFPSHSVIEKGQTVTLRCDPISGHDNLYWYRRVMGKEIKFLLHFVKESKQDESGMPNNRFLAERTGGTYSTLKVQPAELEDSGVYFCASSPDLGRIHTEAFFGQGTRLTVV.